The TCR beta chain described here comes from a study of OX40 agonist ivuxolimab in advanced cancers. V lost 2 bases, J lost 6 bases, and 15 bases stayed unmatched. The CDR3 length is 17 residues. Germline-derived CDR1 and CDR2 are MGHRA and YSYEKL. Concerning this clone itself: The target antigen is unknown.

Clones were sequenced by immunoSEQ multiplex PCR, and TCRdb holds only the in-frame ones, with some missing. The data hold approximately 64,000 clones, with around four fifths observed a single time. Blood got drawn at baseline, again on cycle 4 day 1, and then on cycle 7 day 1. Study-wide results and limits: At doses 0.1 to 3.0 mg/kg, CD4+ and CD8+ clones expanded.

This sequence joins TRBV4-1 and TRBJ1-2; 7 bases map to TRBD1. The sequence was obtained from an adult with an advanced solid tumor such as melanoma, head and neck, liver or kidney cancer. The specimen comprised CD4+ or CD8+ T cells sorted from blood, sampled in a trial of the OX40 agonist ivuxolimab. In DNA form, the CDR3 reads TGCGCCAGCAGCCAACCCCAAATGAATACAGGGGACGATGGCTACACCTTC. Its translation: CASSQPQMNTGDDGYTF.